This entry lists 2 T cell receptor beta chains sequenced from one sample in a study of shared clonotypes between healthy human individuals. Clones were sequenced by immunoSEQ multiplex PCR, and TCRdb holds only the in-frame ones, with some missing. Found here are approximately 1.5 million clones, 95% to 99% of them singletons; the top ten hold less than 0.55%. Sequencing was done on a sample of naive CD4+ T cells sorted from blood. Indicated subset: CD45RA+ positively selected. These receptors were collected from a young man in good health.

Notes on this clone: Other DNA sequences in this sample translate to the same CDR3. The chain recombines TRBV5-1 with TRBJ1-4; TRBD1 aligns across 10 bases. The CDR3 totals 14 residues. CDR1 is SGHRS, CDR2 YFSETQ, per germline. V was clipped by 0 bases and J by 7 bases; unmatched bases: 0. The CDR3: CASSLGTGGEKLFF. Here the CDR3 DNA reads TGCGCCAGCAGCTTGGGGACAGGGGGTGAAAAACTGTTTTTT.

The genes are TRBV28 and TRBJ2-1, with D hard to call. The V gene lost 6 bases and the J gene lost 6 bases, with 18 bases spanning the gap. The CDR3 has 15 residues. Germline CDR1 is MDHEN and CDR2 is SYDVKM. CDR3 bases: TGTGCCAGCAGACGAAGGACCCTACAAGCCAATGAGCAGTTCTTC. Residues: CASRRRTLQANEQFF.